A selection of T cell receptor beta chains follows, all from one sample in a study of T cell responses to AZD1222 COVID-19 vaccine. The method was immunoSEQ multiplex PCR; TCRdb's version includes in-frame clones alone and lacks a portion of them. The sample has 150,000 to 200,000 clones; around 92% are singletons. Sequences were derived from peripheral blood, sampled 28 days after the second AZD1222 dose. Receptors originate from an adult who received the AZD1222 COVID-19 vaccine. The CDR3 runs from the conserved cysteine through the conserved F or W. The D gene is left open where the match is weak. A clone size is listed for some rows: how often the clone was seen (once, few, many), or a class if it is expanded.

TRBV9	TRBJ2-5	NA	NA	TGTGCCAGCAGCGTAGGAGAACAAGAGACCCAGTACTTC	CASSVGEQETQYF
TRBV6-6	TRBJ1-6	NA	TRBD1	TGTGCCAGCAGTAAAGACAGGGTCCGCGGGAATTCACCCCTCCACTTT	CASSKDRVRGNSPLHF
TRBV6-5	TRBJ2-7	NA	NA	TGTGCCAGCAGAACCGGGACCTTCTACGAGCAGTACTTC	CASRTGTFYEQYF
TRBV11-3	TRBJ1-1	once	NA	TGTGCCAGCAGCCAGGGCGCGGGCACTGAAGCTTTCTTT	CASSQGAGTEAFF
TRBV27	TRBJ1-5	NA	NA	TGTGCCAGCCAGACGGAGCTCCCTTATCAGCCCCAGCATTTT	CASQTELPYQPQHF
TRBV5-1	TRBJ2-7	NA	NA	TGCGCCAGCAGCTTCCTAGAGCCCTACGAGCAGTACTTC	CASSFLEPYEQYF
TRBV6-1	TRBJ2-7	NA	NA	TGTGCCAGCAGTGAAGCACGGGACCACAACTACGAGCAGTACTTC	CASSEARDHNYEQYF
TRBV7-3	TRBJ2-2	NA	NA	TGTGCCAGCAGCAAAGCTCAAAACACCGGGGAGCTGTTTTTT	CASSKAQNTGELFF
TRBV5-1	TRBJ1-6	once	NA	TGCGCCAGCAGCTTGGTACCCTCTTCAGGGGTAAAGGATAATTCACCCCTCCACTTT	CASSLVPSSGVKDNSPLHF
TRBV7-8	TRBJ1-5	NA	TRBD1	TGTGCCAGCAGCTTACGGGACAGGGGGCCTACGAACCCTATCACGCCCCAGCATTTT	CASSLRDRGPTNPITPQHF
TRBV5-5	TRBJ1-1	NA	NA	TGTGCCAGCAGAGTCGGGACTTTGACTGAAGCTTTCTTT	CASRVGTLTEAFF